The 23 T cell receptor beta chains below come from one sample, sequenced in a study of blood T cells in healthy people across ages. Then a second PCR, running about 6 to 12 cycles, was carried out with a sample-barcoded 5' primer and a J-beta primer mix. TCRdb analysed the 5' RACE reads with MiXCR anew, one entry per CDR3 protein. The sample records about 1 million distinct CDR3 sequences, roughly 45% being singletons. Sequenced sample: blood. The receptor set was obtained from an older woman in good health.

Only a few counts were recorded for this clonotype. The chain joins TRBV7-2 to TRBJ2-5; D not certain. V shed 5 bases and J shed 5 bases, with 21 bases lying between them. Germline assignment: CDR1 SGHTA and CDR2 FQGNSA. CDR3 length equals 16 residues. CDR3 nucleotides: TGTGCCAGCAGCCCAGGTGTGGCAAGTCTCGGGGAGACCCAGTACTTC. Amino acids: CASSPGVASLGETQYF.

CDR3 DNA sequence: TGTGCCAGCAGTGAAGGGTCAGGAGTCAGAGGCGAGCAGTTCTTC. As protein: CASSEGSGVRGEQFF. V usage is TRBV25-1 and J usage is TRBJ2-1, with no clear D. CDR3 size: 15 residues. V was pared by 2 bases and J by 10 bases, with 18 bases between. Germline V gene lookup returns CDR1 MGHDK and CDR2 SYGVNS.

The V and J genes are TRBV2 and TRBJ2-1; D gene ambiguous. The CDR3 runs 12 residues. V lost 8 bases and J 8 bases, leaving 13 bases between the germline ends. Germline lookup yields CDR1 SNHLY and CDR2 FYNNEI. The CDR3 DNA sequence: TGTGCCAGCTCGGAAGACTTGGATGAGCAGTTCTTC. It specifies CASSEDLDEQFF.

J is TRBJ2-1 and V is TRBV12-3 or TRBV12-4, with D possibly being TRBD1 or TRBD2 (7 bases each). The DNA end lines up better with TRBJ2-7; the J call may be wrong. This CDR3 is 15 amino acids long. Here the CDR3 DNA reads TGTGCCAGCAGCAGGGGGTGGGGGGGTTACAATGAGCAGTACTTC. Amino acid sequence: CASSRGWGGYNEQYF.

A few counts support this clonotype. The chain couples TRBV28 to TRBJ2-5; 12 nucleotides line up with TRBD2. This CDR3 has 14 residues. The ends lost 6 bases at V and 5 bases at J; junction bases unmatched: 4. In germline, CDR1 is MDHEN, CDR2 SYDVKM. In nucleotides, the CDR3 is TGTGCCAGCAGACTAGCGGGAGGTGGGGAGACCCAGTACTTC. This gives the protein CASRLAGGGETQYF.

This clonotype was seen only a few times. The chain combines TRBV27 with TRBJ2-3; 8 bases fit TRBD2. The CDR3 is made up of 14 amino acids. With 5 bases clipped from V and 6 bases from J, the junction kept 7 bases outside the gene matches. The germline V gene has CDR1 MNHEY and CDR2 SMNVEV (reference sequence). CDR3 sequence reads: CASSPRTSRDTQYF. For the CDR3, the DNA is TGTGCCAGCAGTCCCCGGACTAGCCGTGATACGCAGTATTTT.

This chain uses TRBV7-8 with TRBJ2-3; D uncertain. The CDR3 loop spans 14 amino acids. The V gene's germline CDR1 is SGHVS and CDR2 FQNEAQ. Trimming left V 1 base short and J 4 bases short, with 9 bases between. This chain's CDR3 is CASSLGPAADTQYF. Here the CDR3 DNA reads TGTGCCAGCAGCTTAGGACCGGCGGCAGATACGCAGTATTTT.

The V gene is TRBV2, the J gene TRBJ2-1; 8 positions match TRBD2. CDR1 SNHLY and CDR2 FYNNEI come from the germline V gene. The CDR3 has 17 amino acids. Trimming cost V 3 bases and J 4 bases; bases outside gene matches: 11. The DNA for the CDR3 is TGTGCCAGCAGTGATGGGCTGACTAGCGTAGAATACAATGAGCAGTTCTTC. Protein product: CASSDGLTSVEYNEQFF.

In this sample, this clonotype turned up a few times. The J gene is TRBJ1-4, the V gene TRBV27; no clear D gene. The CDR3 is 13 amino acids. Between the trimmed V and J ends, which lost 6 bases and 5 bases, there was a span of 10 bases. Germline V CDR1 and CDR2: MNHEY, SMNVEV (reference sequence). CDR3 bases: TGTGCCAGCAGGCCGAATGCGAATGAAAAACTGTTTTTT. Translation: CASRPNANEKLFF. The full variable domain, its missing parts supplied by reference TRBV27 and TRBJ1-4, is EAQVTQNPRYLITVTGKKLTVTCSQNMNHEYMSWYRQDPGLGLRQIYYSMNVEVTDKGDVPEGYKVSRKEKRNFPLILESPSPNQTSLYFCASRPNANEKLFFGSGTQLSVL.

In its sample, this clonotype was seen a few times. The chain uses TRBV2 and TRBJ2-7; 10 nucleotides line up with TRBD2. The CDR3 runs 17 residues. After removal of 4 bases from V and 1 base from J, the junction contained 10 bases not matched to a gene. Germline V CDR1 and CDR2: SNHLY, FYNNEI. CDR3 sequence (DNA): TGTGCCAGCAGTGTGGGAGGACTAGCGGTGGGATCCTACGAGCAGTACTTC. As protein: CASSVGGLAVGSYEQYF.

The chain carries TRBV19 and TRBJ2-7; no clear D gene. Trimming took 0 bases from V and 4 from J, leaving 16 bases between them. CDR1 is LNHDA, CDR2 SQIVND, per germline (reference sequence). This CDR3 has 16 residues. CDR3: CASSIDGWQDDYEQYF. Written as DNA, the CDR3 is TGTGCCAGTAGTATAGATGGTTGGCAGGATGATTACGAGCAGTACTTC.

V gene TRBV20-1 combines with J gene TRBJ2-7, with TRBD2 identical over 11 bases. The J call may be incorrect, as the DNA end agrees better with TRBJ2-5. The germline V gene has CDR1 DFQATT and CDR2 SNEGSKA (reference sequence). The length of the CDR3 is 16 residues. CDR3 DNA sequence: TGCAGTGCTAGAGCCTTAGCGGGAGGGATTTCAGAGACCCAGTACTTC. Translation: CSARALAGGISETQYF.

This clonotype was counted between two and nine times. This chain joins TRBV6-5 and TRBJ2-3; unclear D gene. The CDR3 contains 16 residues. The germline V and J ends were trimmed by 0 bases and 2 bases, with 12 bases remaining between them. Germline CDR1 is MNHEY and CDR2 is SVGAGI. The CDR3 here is CASSYSKYRLTDTQYF. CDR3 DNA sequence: TGTGCCAGCAGTTACTCGAAGTATCGACTCACAGATACGCAGTATTTT.

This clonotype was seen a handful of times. The CDR3 region has the DNA TGTGCCAGTAAACCCGGGCTAGCGGGAGGAACAGCCTACGAGCAGTACTTC. Protein: CASKPGLAGGTAYEQYF. The rearrangement links TRBV7-8 to TRBJ2-7; 11 bases match TRBD2. This CDR3 spans 17 amino acids. The germline V gene encodes CDR1 SGHVS and CDR2 FQNEAQ. V was clipped by 9 bases and J by 2 bases; unmatched bases: 15.

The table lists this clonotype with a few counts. CDR3 nucleotide sequence: TGTGCCAGCACCCTGGAGGGTTTTGGAAACATTCAGTACTTC. It codes for CASTLEGFGNIQYF. The gene calls are TRBV28 and TRBJ2-4; possibly TRBD2 for D (6 bases). The V end was cut by 7 bases, the J end by 6 bases, with 16 bases between. There are 14 residues in the CDR3. CDR1 is MDHEN and CDR2 is SYDVKM in the germline V gene.

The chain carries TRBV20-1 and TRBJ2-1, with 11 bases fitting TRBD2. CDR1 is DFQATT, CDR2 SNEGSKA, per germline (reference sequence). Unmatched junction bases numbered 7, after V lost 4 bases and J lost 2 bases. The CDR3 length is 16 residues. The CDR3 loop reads CSAKAVAGGPYNEQFF. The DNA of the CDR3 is TGCAGTGCTAAAGCTGTAGCGGGAGGGCCCTACAATGAGCAGTTCTTC.

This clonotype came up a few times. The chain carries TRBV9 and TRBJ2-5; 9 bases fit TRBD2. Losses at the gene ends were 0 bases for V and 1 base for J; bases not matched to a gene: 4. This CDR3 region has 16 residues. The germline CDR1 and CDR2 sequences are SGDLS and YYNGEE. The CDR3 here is CASSVGSSGIQETQYF. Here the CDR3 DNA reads TGTGCCAGCAGCGTAGGATCTAGCGGGATCCAAGAGACCCAGTACTTC.

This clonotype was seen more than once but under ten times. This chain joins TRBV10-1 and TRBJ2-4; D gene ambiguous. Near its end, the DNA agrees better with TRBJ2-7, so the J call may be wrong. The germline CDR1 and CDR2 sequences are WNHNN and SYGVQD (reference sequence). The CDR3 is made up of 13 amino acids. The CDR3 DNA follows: TGCGCCAGCAGTGAGTCGCCAGAAGGCGAGCAGTACTTC. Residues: CASSESPEGEQYF.

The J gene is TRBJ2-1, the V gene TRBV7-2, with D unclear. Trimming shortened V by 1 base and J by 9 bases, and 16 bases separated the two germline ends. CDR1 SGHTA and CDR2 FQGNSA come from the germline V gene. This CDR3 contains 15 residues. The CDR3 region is CASSLGSNIWGEQFF. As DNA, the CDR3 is TGTGCCAGCAGCTTAGGGTCCAACATTTGGGGTGAGCAGTTCTTC.

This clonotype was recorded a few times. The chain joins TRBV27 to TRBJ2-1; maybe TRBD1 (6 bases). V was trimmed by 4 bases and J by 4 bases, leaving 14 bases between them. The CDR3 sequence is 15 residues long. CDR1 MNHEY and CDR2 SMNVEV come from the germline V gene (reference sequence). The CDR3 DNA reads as TGTGCCAGCAGTTCGTCCCGGGACATTTACAATGAGCAGTTCTTC. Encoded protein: CASSSSRDIYNEQFF.

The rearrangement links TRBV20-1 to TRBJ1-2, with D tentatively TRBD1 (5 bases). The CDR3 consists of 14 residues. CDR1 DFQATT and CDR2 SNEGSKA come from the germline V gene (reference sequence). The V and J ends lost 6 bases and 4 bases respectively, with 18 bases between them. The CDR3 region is CSAPTGPSRYGYTF. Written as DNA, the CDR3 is TGCAGTGCCCCTACGGGGCCCTCTCGCTATGGCTACACCTTC.

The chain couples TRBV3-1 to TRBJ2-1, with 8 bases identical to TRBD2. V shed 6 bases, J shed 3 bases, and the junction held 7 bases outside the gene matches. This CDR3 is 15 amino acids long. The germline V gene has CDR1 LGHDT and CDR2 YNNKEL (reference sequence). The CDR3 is CASRATSGYYNEQFF. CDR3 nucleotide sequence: TGTGCCAGCAGGGCAACTAGCGGTTACTACAATGAGCAGTTCTTC.

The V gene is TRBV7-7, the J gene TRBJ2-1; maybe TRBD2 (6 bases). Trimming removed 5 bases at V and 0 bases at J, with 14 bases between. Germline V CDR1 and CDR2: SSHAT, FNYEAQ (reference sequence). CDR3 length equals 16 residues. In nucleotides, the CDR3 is TGTGCCAGCAGCCCCAGGGACGGGAGCTCCTACAATGAGCAGTTCTTC. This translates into CASSPRDGSSYNEQFF. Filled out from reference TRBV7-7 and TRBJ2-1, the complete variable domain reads GAGVSQSPRYKVTKRGQDVTLRCDPISSHATLYWYQQALGQGPEFLTYFNYEAQPDKSGLPSDRFSAERPEGSISTLTIQRTEQRDSAMYRCASSPRDGSSYNEQFFGPGTRLTVL.